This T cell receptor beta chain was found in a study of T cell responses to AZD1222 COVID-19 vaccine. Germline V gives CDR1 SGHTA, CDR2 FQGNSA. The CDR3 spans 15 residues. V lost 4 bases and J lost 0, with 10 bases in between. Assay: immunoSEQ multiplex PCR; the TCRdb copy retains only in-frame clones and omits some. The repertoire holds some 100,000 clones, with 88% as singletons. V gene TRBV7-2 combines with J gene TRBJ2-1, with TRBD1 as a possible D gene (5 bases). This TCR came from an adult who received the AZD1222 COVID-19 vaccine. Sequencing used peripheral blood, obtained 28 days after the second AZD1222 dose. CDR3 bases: TGTGCCAGCAGCTGGACAACAGGCTCCTACAATGAGCAGTTCTTC. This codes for CASSWTTGSYNEQFF.